A selection of T cell receptor beta chains follows, all from one sample in a study of Graves' ophthalmopathy and Graves' hyperthyroidism. Each CDR3 protein is one row after TCRdb ran MiXCR on the multiplex PCR reads. The sample comprises around 400,000 distinct CDR3 sequences, under 25% of which are singletons, and approximately 3% rests with the top ten. The material sequenced was peripheral blood. The receptors come from a woman younger than 35 with stable Graves' hyperthyroidism. Each CDR3 is given with its conserved first and last residue. The D gene is left open where the match is weak. Rows give clone size only sometimes, using once, few, many, or a class for an expanded clone.

J	V	size	D	CDR3	DNA
TRBJ2-2	TRBV20-1	many	TRBD2	CSARDLTSGDTGELFF	TGCAGTGCTAGAGATTTAACTAGCGGAGACACCGGGGAGCTGTTTTTT
TRBJ2-7	TRBV10-3	many	TRBD1	CAISLDRAYEQYF	TGTGCCATCAGCCTCGACAGGGCCTACGAGCAGTACTTC
TRBJ2-7	TRBV6-2/TRBV6-3	many	TRBD1	CASRWAGGYEQYF	TGTGCCAGCAGGTGGGCAGGGGGCTACGAGCAGTACTTC
TRBJ2-2	TRBV7-9	few	-	CASSPTCANTGELFF	TGTGCCAGCAGCCCTACTTGCGCGAACACCGGGGAGCTGTTTTTT
TRBJ2-5	TRBV15	many	-	CATSRGDQETQYF	TGTGCCACCAGCAGAGGGGATCAAGAGACCCAGTACTTC
TRBJ1-6	TRBV6-5	-	-	CASSYSRENSPLHF	TGTGCCAGCAGTTACTCCAGGGAAAATTCACCCCTCCACTTT
TRBJ1-2	TRBV6-5	many	TRBD1	CASSYSLGQGYGYTF	TGTGCCAGCAGTTACTCCCTCGGACAGGGCTATGGCTACACCTTC
TRBJ2-7	TRBV12-3/TRBV12-4	many	-	CASSLTRESYEQYF	TGTGCCAGCAGTTTGACCAGGGAATCCTACGAGCAGTACTTC
TRBJ2-5	TRBV5-1	many	-	CASSSGGTGMFQETQYF	TGCGCCAGCAGCTCGGGCGGGACGGGGATGTTCCAAGAGACCCAGTACTTC
TRBJ2-7	TRBV12-3/TRBV12-4	many	TRBD2	CASSRRGTSGTLVF	TGTGCCAGCAGTCGGCGGGGGACTAGCGGGACCTTGGTGTTC
TRBJ2-7	TRBV27	-	-	CASSLTGQSHEQYF	TGTGCCAGCAGTTTAACGGGACAATCCCACGAGCAGTACTTC
TRBJ2-5	TRBV7-9	-	-	CASSLGSRIETQYF	TGTGCCAGCAGCTTAGGAAGCAGAATCGAGACCCAGTACTTC
TRBJ2-2	TRBV12-3/TRBV12-4	many	-	CASSATRNTGELFF	TGTGCCAGCAGTGCGACTAGAAACACCGGGGAGCTGTTTTTT
TRBJ2-7	TRBV7-2	many	-	CASSLGMGVVHEQYF	TGTGCCAGCAGCTTAGGGATGGGGGTGGTCCACGAGCAGTACTTC
TRBJ2-2	TRBV9	many	TRBD1	CASSVEDRGYTGELFF	TGTGCCAGCAGCGTAGAGGACAGGGGGTACACCGGGGAGCTGTTTTTT
TRBJ1-5	TRBV20-1	many	-	CSAREEGRFDNYNQPQHF	TGCAGTGCTAGAGAGGAGGGAAGGTTCGACAACTACAATCAGCCCCAGCATTTT
TRBJ1-1	TRBV28	many	-	CASTPSRGRVAFF	TGTGCCAGCACACCTTCCCGGGGCCGAGTAGCTTTCTTT
TRBJ2-7	TRBV20-1	many	-	CSARRSGPDGEQYF	TGCAGTGCTAGACGTTCCGGGCCCGATGGGGAGCAGTACTTC
TRBJ2-7	TRBV29-1	many	TRBD2	CSVIAGEYEQYF	TGCAGCGTGATAGCGGGAGAGTACGAGCAGTACTTC
TRBJ2-7	TRBV6-5	many	TRBD2	CASSADRLAVYEQYF	TGTGCCAGCAGCGCAGACCGACTAGCGGTCTACGAGCAGTACTTC
TRBJ2-7	TRBV6-1	-	TRBD1	CASRTDRVTYEQYF	TGTGCCAGCAGAACTGACAGGGTCACCTACGAGCAGTACTTC
TRBJ1-5	TRBV20-1	few	TRBD1	CSASLPQTGEYSNQPQHF	TGCAGTGCTTCACTTCCGCAGACAGGGGAATATAGCAATCAGCCCCAGCATTTT
TRBJ2-5	TRBV4-1	-	TRBD1	CASTPGYRGQEETQYF	TGCGCCAGCACGCCTGGGTACAGGGGGCAAGAAGAGACCCAGTACTTC
TRBJ2-5	TRBV11-2	many	TRBD1	CASSSQPLDRGRGETQYF	TGTGCCAGCAGCTCCCAGCCTTTGGACAGGGGAAGGGGGGAGACCCAGTACTTC
TRBJ1-5	TRBV12-3/TRBV12-4	few	-	CASSLRGFQPQRF	TGTGCCAGCAGTTTACGGGGGTTCCAGCCCCAGCGTTTT
TRBJ1-5	TRBV6-2/TRBV6-3	few	-	CASSSSQDTRLSNQPQHF	TGTGCCAGCAGTTCCTCACAGGACACAAGATTAAGTAATCAGCCCCAGCATTTT
TRBJ1-5	TRBV30	few	-	CASILSGISNQPQHF	TGTGCCTCCATATTATCCGGGATTAGCAATCAGCCCCAGCATTTT
TRBJ2-7	TRBV6-5	-	-	CASTWTTVAYEQYF	TGTGCCAGCACTTGGACTACAGTGGCCTACGAGCAGTACTTC
TRBJ2-5	TRBV10-3	-	-	CAISTTGGLETQYF	TGTGCCATCAGCACTACCGGGGGTTTAGAGACCCAGTACTTC
TRBJ1-1	TRBV29-1	many	-	CSVESRQANTEAFF	TGCAGCGTTGAAAGTAGACAGGCAAACACTGAAGCTTTCTTT
TRBJ2-7	TRBV6-5	many	-	CASMEIYEQYF	TGTGCCAGCATGGAAATCTACGAGCAGTACTTC
TRBJ2-7	TRBV7-8	-	-	CSARGGQGYEQYF	TGCAGCGCCCGCGGCGGGCAGGGGTACGAGCAGTACTTC